The 20 T cell receptor beta chains below all came from one sample that was sequenced in a study of blood T cell repertoires in COVID-19. Using immunoSEQ multiplex PCR, the repertoire was profiled, and TCRdb retains in-frame clones only, with some absent. This table holds some 300,000 clones, approximately 85% found once. Sample: PBMCs or T cells enriched from blood (not recorded which). The origin of the receptors is a woman aged 25 to 45 who had recovered from COVID-19.

The rearrangement joins TRBV28 to TRBJ2-7, with D unclear. Trimming removed 5 bases from V and 7 bases from J, with 15 bases in between. This CDR3 has 13 amino acids. Germline lookup yields CDR1 MDHEN and CDR2 SYDVKM. CDR3 region: CASSMSVSPEQYF. The CDR3 nucleotides read TGTGCCAGCAGTATGTCGGTGTCCCCGGAGCAGTACTTC.

The chain carries TRBV4-3 and TRBJ1-1, with D unresolved. CDR3 length equals 16 residues. V was cut by 0 bases and J by 3 bases, with 14 bases left in between. Germline V gene sequence: CDR1 LGHNA, CDR2 YSLEER. CDR3 in amino acids: CASSQDSRERYTEAFF. CDR3 nucleotide sequence: TGCGCCAGCAGCCAAGATTCTCGAGAAAGATACACTGAAGCTTTCTTT.

This clone has just a few counts. This chain uses TRBV4-3 with TRBJ1-5; the match to TRBD1 covers 9 bases. Germline V gene lookup returns CDR1 LGHNA and CDR2 YSLEER. With 0 bases clipped from V and 2 bases from J, the junction kept 14 bases outside the gene matches. This CDR3 has 20 amino acids. CDR3 amino acids: CASSQDGTPGQGKGNQPQHF. The CDR3 coding sequence is TGCGCCAGCAGCCAAGACGGAACACCGGGACAGGGAAAAGGCAATCAGCCCCAGCATTTT.

The chain uses TRBV28 and TRBJ2-7; D remains unclear. Trimming took 4 bases from V and 3 from J, leaving 22 bases between them. The CDR3 is 17 amino acids. CDR1 MDHEN and CDR2 SYDVKM come from the germline V gene. CDR3: CASSSDGVLGGYYEQYF. CDR3 bases: TGTGCCAGCAGTTCCGACGGAGTGCTGGGTGGGTACTACGAGCAGTACTTC.

The V gene is TRBV7-8, the J gene TRBJ1-5; maybe TRBD1 (6 bases). Trimming pared 1 base from V and 7 bases from J, leaving 14 bases between. The CDR3 consists of 15 residues. Germline V gene lookup returns CDR1 SGHVS and CDR2 FQNEAQ. The chain's CDR3 is CASSLEQGNGQPQHF. In nucleotides, the CDR3 is TGTGCCAGCAGCTTAGAGCAGGGGAATGGCCAGCCCCAGCATTTT.

This chain links TRBV5-1 with TRBJ1-2; TRBD1 matches at 8 bases. The length of the CDR3 is 16 residues. Germline CDR1 SGHRS, CDR2 YFSETQ. Trimming at V came to 1 base and at J to 3 bases, leaving 8 bases not matched to a gene. The CDR3 protein is CASSLMTGEGDYGYTF. The DNA of the CDR3 is TGCGCCAGCAGCTTGATGACAGGGGAAGGGGACTATGGCTACACCTTC.

The rearrangement joins TRBV11-2 to TRBJ2-3; TRBD2 matches at 8 bases. CDR3 length: 18 amino acids. After removal of 2 bases from V and 1 base from J, the junction contained 11 bases not matched to a gene. Germline lookup yields CDR1 SGHAT and CDR2 FQNNGV. The chain's CDR3 is CASSLRTSLGSRTDTQYF. In DNA form, the CDR3 reads TGTGCCAGCAGCTTAAGGACTAGCCTCGGGTCTCGCACAGATACGCAGTATTTT.

The V and J genes are TRBV4-1 and TRBJ2-1; possible D gene TRBD1, 6 bases. CDR1 and CDR2 from the germline V gene are MGHRA and YSYEKL. V shed 3 bases and J shed 3 bases, with 12 bases lying between them. This CDR3 contains 15 residues. Written as DNA, the CDR3 is TGCGCCAGCAGCCACGACAGGACGGACTACAATGAGCAGTTCTTC. Protein product: CASSHDRTDYNEQFF.

The chain carries TRBV27 and TRBJ1-6; D gene ambiguous. Trimming removed 3 bases at V and 8 bases at J, with 11 bases between. Germline V gives CDR1 MNHEY, CDR2 SMNVEV (reference sequence). This CDR3 contains 14 residues. In DNA, the CDR3 is TGTGCCAGCAGTTTCCGGGTCTTTGATTCACCCCTCCACTTT. Encoded protein: CASSFRVFDSPLHF.

This clone appeared many times. The CDR3 sequence is CASSLIGYTEAFF. In DNA form, the CDR3 reads TGTGCCAGCAGCTTGATCGGTTACACTGAAGCTTTCTTT. The chain carries TRBV5-4 and TRBJ1-1; D gene uncertain. Per germline, CDR1 SGHNT and CDR2 YYREEE (reference sequence). Trimming took off 1 base at V and 3 bases at J, with 7 bases between the two ends. This CDR3 comprises 13 residues.

This sequence joins TRBV19 and TRBJ1-2; perhaps TRBD1 as D (6 bases). The V end was cut by 3 bases, the J end by 4 bases, with 12 bases between. This CDR3 has 14 amino acids. Looked up from germline, CDR1 is LNHDA and CDR2 is SQIVND (reference sequence). The CDR3 loop reads CASSIGGESYGYTF. The CDR3 DNA is TGTGCCAGTAGTATTGGGGGCGAGTCCTATGGCTACACCTTC.

The chain uses TRBV5-6 and TRBJ2-5; TRBD2 matches 13 bases. CDR3 size: 16 residues. V shed 0 bases, J shed 1 base, and the junction held 0 bases outside the gene matches. The germline gives CDR1 SGHDT, CDR2 YYEEEE. CDR3 nucleotides: TGTGCCAGCAGCTTGGGGACTAGCGGGAGCCAAGAGACCCAGTACTTC. Protein product: CASSLGTSGSQETQYF.

The V and J genes are TRBV5-1 and TRBJ2-7, with 13 bases aligning to TRBD2. The CDR3 covers 16 residues. The V segment lost 4 bases and the J segment 0 bases; nucleotides outside the gene matches: 4. From germline, CDR1 is SGHRS and CDR2 YFSETQ. In DNA, the CDR3 is TGCGCCAGCAGCAGGGGACTAGCGGGGCTCTCCTACGAGCAGTACTTC. Translated: CASSRGLAGLSYEQYF.

This clone was detected once. V and J are TRBV4-3 and TRBJ1-3; the D is unclear. The CDR3 consists of 16 residues. V lost 1 base and J lost 4, with 14 bases in between. Per the germline V gene, CDR1 is LGHNA and CDR2 is YSLEER. CDR3 sequence: CASSQVSADIGNTIYF. The CDR3 DNA sequence: TGCGCCAGCAGCCAAGTATCGGCAGACATAGGAAACACCATATATTTT.

This chain uses TRBV9 with TRBJ1-3, with D unclear. The V end was cut by 3 bases, the J end by 0 bases, with 13 bases between. CDR3 length equals 16 residues. Germline V gene data show CDR1 as SGDLS and CDR2 as YYNGEE. CDR3 region: CASSEMDWRSGNTIYF. As DNA, the CDR3 is TGTGCCAGCAGCGAAATGGACTGGCGCTCTGGAAACACCATATATTTT.

J is TRBJ2-5 and V is TRBV23-1; D perhaps matches TRBD1 (6 bases). TRBV23-1 belongs to the ORF category, with a function that is uncertain. This CDR3 has 13 amino acids. Trimming removed 7 bases at V and 5 bases at J, with 14 bases between. CDR3 in amino acids: CASKGQGMETQYF. The CDR3 DNA reads TGCGCCAGCAAGGGTCAGGGGATGGAGACCCAGTACTTC.

The chain uses TRBV5-1 and TRBJ1-1; D is unresolved. CDR3 length: 15 residues. V was trimmed by 0 bases and J by 0 bases, leaving 9 bases between them. Per the germline V gene, CDR1 is SGHRS and CDR2 is YFSETQ. CDR3 region: CASSLGGRMNTEAFF. The CDR3 region has the DNA TGCGCCAGCAGCTTGGGCGGGCGGATGAACACTGAAGCTTTCTTT.

This clone was found a few times. The gene calls are TRBV19 and TRBJ1-6; 11 nucleotides line up with TRBD1. Germline lookup yields CDR1 LNHDA and CDR2 SQIVND (reference sequence). V lost 7 bases to trimming and J lost 7 bases; unmatched junction nucleotides: 9. The CDR3 runs 16 residues. CDR3 DNA sequence: TGTGCCAGTAAATTGTCGGACAGGGGGCAGAATTCACCCCTCCACTTT. Translation gives CASKLSDRGQNSPLHF.

V usage is TRBV4-3 and J usage is TRBJ1-3, with TRBD1 as a possible D gene (6 bases). V lost 3 bases to trimming and J lost 2 bases, with 17 bases between them. From germline, CDR1 is LGHNA and CDR2 YSLEER. This CDR3 comprises 17 residues. CDR3 in amino acids: CASSQLTGQHPGNTIYF. The CDR3 bases are TGCGCCAGCAGCCAGTTAACCGGACAGCACCCTGGAAACACCATATATTTT.

The genes are TRBV28 and TRBJ1-2, with TRBD1 matching 9 bases. With V trimmed by 0 bases and J by 6 bases, 8 bases remained unmatched. Germline-derived CDR1 and CDR2 are MDHEN and SYDVKM. The CDR3 is 16 amino acids. CDR3 loop: CASSLWGQGRVDGYTF. The CDR3 coding sequence is TGTGCCAGCAGTTTATGGGGACAGGGAAGAGTGGATGGCTACACCTTC.